This is a list of T cell receptor beta chains from one sample in a study of CD8+ T cells in alopecia areata. This table comes from immunoSEQ multiplex PCR, and its TCRdb copy is limited to in-frame clones, with some not included. The sample has approximately 42,000 clones, just over 65% seen once; the top ten hold under 25%. The material was CD8+ T cells sorted from blood, obtained at week 4, from a patient treated with tofacitinib. Every receptor here comes from a human donor with alopecia areata. Each CDR3 is given with its conserved first and last residue.

v_call: TRBV4-3
j_call: TRBJ2-5
cdr3_aa: CASSQERLGLVKETQYF

v_call: TRBV19
j_call: TRBJ1-5
cdr3_aa: CASQDRGLNQPQHF

v_call: TRBV30
j_call: TRBJ2-3
cdr3_aa: CAWSGGSNTDTQYF

v_call: TRBV29-1
j_call: TRBJ1-2
cdr3_aa: CSALDPSNYGYTF

v_call: TRBV30
j_call: TRBJ2-1
cdr3_aa: CAWSVPPQFF

v_call: TRBV30
j_call: TRBJ1-2
cdr3_aa: CAWSSNRGVRRGYTF

v_call: TRBV4-3
j_call: TRBJ2-3
cdr3_aa: CASSPGTSGDLTDTQYF

v_call: TRBV30
j_call: TRBJ1-1
cdr3_aa: CAWRSGQGDDEAFF

v_call: TRBV29-1
j_call: TRBJ2-7
cdr3_aa: CSVEEGTLSSSYEQYF

v_call: TRBV29-1
j_call: TRBJ2-3
cdr3_aa: CSVDGLAGYTDTQYF

v_call: TRBV11-2
j_call: TRBJ2-3
cdr3_aa: CASSLESTDTQYF

v_call: TRBV29-1
j_call: TRBJ1-2
cdr3_aa: CSVERSGTSYGYTF

v_call: TRBV5-6
j_call: TRBJ2-3
cdr3_aa: CASSLVRSFGTDTQYF

v_call: TRBV6-1
j_call: TRBJ2-7
cdr3_aa: CASTYIRGARYEQYF

v_call: TRBV7-9
j_call: TRBJ1-1
cdr3_aa: CASSLVQTLNTEAFF

v_call: TRBV30
j_call: TRBJ1-1
cdr3_aa: CAWSVMGGTEAFF

v_call: TRBV6-5
j_call: TRBJ1-1
cdr3_aa: CASSLGTGNTEAFF

v_call: TRBV30
j_call: TRBJ2-2
cdr3_aa: CAWRLGQGPGELFF

v_call: TRBV10-1
j_call: TRBJ1-4
cdr3_aa: CASRALGEKLFF

v_call: TRBV29-1
j_call: TRBJ2-1
cdr3_aa: CSVEGTAGSSEQFF

v_call: TRBV4-1
j_call: TRBJ2-7
cdr3_aa: CASSQDQRGVYEQYF

v_call: TRBV7-2
j_call: TRBJ2-7
cdr3_aa: CASSPRTGEYEQYF

v_call: TRBV6-1
j_call: TRBJ1-2
cdr3_aa: CASSEARTGKGYTF

v_call: TRBV23-1
j_call: TRBJ1-2
cdr3_aa: CASSQSLDPGNGYTF

v_call: TRBV5-1
j_call: TRBJ2-1
cdr3_aa: CASSSGRNSYNEQFF

v_call: TRBV7-8
j_call: TRBJ1-5
cdr3_aa: CASSQDGRNQPQHF

v_call: TRBV6-6
j_call: TRBJ2-2
cdr3_aa: CASRPRTGEGSGELFF

v_call: TRBV7-9
j_call: TRBJ2-5
cdr3_aa: CASSLAIAARETQYF

v_call: TRBV29-1
j_call: TRBJ1-2
cdr3_aa: CSVFKANYGYTF

v_call: TRBV2
j_call: TRBJ1-1
cdr3_aa: CASSEVLNTEAFF

v_call: TRBV10-3
j_call: TRBJ2-5
cdr3_aa: CAISAIRQETQYF

v_call: TRBV7-2
j_call: TRBJ2-1
cdr3_aa: CASSLQLPGLAPEQFF

v_call: TRBV7-9
j_call: TRBJ2-7
cdr3_aa: CANGGAGEQYF

v_call: TRBV11-2
j_call: TRBJ2-4
cdr3_aa: CASSRRGATIQYF

v_call: TRBV29-1
j_call: TRBJ1-2
cdr3_aa: CSGNRDGGYTF

v_call: TRBV4-3
j_call: TRBJ2-1
cdr3_aa: CASSQRTYNEQFF

v_call: TRBV5-1
j_call: TRBJ1-1
cdr3_aa: CASSKRTGMNTEAFF

v_call: TRBV29-1
j_call: TRBJ2-1
cdr3_aa: CSVEDRHNEQFF

v_call: TRBV27
j_call: TRBJ1-1
cdr3_aa: CASSLRGGGSTEAFF

v_call: TRBV29-1
j_call: TRBJ1-1
cdr3_aa: CSVPTVRALNTEAFF

v_call: TRBV30
j_call: TRBJ2-7
cdr3_aa: CAWSVTTGEQYF